This TCR beta chain is from a study of cytotoxic CD8 clonotypes in ibrutinib-treated CLL. Study summary: Overall, 25 or so responses were partial and 2 complete; following median 68 months, roughly 15 patients stayed remitted and about twelve progressed.

Target depth was 1 in 200,000 to 1 in 1 million T cells, about 10x per clonotype. Sequencing was performed with immunoSEQ multiplex PCR; in TCRdb, only in-frame clones are kept and a portion is missing. The sample consists of about 200,000 clones, roughly three quarters of them appearing once. With cryopreserved PBMCs as the source, around 2 micrograms of genomic DNA went to TCR beta libraries. Germline lookup yields CDR1 MNHEY and CDR2 SMNVEV (reference sequence). V was shortened by 2 bases and J by 4 bases, with 8 bases between the two germline ends. This CDR3 region has 13 residues. Overall study results and limits: Baseline clonality, higher than in age-matched healthy donors, tracked circulating CD8+ T-cell counts.

Comment on this clone: The antigen remains undetermined.

The sequenced sample was PBMCs, obtained after 12 months of ibrutinib treatment. This rearrangement joins TRBV27 to TRBJ2-5; D is unclear. This TCR was sampled from a human donor with chronic lymphocytic leukemia. CDR3 amino acids: CASSLVLGETQYF. The DNA of the CDR3 is TGTGCCAGCAGTTTAGTTCTTGGAGAGACCCAGTACTTC.